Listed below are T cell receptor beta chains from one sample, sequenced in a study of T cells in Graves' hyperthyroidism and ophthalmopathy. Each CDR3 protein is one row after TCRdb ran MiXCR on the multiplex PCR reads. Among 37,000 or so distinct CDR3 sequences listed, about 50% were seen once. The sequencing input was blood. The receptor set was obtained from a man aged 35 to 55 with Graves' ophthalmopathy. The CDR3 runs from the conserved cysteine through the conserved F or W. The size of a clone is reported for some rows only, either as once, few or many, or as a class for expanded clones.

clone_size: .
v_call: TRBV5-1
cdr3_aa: CASKAGTEAFF

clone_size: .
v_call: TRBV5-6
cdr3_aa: CASSGLGQTQYF

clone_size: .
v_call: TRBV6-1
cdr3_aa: CASSLRLAGGRETQYF

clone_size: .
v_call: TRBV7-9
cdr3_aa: CASSSNREYF

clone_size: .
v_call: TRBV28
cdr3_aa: CASSQTGGVYEQYF

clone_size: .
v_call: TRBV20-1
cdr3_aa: CSASRPTGTYRTLHF

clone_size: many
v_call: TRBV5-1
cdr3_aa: CASSLTGGEQYF

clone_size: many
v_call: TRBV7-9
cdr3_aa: CASKLSAGGEETQYF

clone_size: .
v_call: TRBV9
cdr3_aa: CASSVAGQNAEAFF

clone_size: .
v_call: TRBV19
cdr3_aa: CASSIDQSGYYEQYF

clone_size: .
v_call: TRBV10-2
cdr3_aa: CASSEGTSGGWREQFF

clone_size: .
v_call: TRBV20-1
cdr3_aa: CSARDGKGSSGNTF

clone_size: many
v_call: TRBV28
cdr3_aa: CASRTGTVYGYTF

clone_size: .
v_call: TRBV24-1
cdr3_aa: CATSDRSTDTQYF

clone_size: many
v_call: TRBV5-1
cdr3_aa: CASSSGGTSGTDTQYF

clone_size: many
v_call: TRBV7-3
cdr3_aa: CASSPGYIDTQYF

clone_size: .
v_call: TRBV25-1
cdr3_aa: CASSGEGGEEKLFF

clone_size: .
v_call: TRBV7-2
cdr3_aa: CASSETYEQFF

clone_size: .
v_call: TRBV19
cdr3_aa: CASRDWSSGAYNSPLHF

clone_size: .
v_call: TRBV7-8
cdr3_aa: CASRGTLTGELFF

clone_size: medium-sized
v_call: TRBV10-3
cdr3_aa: CAISERSRAGNTIYF

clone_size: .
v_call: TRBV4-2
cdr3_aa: CASSQGRASEKLFF

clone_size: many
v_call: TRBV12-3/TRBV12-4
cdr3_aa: CASSRQGEAFF

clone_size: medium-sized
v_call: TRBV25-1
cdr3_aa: CASSQRVITYNEQFF

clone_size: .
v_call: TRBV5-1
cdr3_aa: CASSSAGTGGAGDTQYF

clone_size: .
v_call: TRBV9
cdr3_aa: CASSSQGPGGYTF

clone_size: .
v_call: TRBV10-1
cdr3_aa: CASYEQYF

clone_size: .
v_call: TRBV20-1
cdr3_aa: CSARDGVQGARSNQPQHF

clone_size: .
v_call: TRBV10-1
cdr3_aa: CASSEAQGASYEQYF

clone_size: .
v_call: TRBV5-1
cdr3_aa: CASSLQGRGTTGELSF

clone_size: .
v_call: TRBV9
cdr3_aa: CASSELTGTGRNTEAFF

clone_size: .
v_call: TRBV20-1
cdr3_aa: CSARDGGQGYEQYF

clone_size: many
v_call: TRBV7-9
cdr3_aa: CASSLGSGNGETQYF

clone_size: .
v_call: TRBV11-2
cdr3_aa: CASMSSGNTIYF

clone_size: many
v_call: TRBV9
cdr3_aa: CASSVATGSNEQFF

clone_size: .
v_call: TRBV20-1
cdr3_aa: CSASGGYEQYF

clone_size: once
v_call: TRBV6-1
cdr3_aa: CAGRVVSTDTQYF